One and the same sample provided the 2 T cell receptor beta chains below, sequenced in a study of human thymus T cells. TCRdb's copy holds only in-frame clones and misses some; the assay was immunoSEQ multiplex PCR. The sample shows tens of thousands of clones, nearly 95% of them seen only once. Sequencing was performed on blood. These receptors originate from a boy less than two years old with a congenital heart defect but otherwise immunologically healthy.

This chain joins TRBV4-1 and TRBJ1-2; D might be TRBD1 (6 bases). Trimming pared 4 bases from V and 4 bases from J, leaving 16 bases between. Germline loops: CDR1 MGHRA, CDR2 YSYEKL. CDR3 length: 15 residues. The chain's CDR3 is CASSPPGALPYGYTF. The CDR3 DNA follows: TGCGCCAGCAGCCCCCCAGGGGCGCTCCCCTATGGCTACACCTTC.

V is TRBV5-1 and J is TRBJ2-2, with TRBD1 matching over 7 bases. Trimming took 4 bases from V and 4 from J; bases not matched to a gene: 1. The CDR3 runs to 13 residues. Germline lookup yields CDR1 SGHRS and CDR2 YFSETQ. The CDR3 sequence is CASSQGVTGELFF. As DNA, the CDR3 is TGCGCCAGCAGCCAGGGGGTCACCGGGGAGCTGTTTTTT.